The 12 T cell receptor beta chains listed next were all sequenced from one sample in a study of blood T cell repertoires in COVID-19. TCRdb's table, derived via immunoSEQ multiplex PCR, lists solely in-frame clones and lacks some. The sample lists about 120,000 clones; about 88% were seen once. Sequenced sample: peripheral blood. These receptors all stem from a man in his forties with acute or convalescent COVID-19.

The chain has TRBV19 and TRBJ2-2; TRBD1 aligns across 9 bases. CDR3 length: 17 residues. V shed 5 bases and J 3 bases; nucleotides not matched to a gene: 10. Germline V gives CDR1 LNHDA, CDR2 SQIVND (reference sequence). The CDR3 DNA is TGTGCCAGTAGTGGCGACCCCGGGACAGGGTACACCGGGGAGCTGTTTTTT. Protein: CASSGDPGTGYTGELFF.

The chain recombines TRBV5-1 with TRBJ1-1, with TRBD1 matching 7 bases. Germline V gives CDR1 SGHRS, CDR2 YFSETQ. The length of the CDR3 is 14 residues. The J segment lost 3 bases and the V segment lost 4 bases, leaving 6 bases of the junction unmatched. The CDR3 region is CASSPTGFDTEAFF. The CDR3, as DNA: TGCGCCAGCAGCCCGACAGGGTTTGACACTGAAGCTTTCTTT.

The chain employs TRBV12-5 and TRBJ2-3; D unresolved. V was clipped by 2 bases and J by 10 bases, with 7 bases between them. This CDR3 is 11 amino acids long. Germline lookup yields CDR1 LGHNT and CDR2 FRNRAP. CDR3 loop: CASGLSQAQYF. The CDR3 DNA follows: TGTGCTAGTGGTTTGTCCCAGGCGCAGTATTTT.

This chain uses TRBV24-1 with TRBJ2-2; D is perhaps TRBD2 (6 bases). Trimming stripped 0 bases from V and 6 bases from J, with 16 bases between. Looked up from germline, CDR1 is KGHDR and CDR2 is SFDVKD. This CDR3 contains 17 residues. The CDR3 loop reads CATSDLDGLGGAGELFF. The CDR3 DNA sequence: TGTGCCACCAGTGATTTGGACGGGCTGGGCGGGGCCGGGGAGCTGTTTTTT.

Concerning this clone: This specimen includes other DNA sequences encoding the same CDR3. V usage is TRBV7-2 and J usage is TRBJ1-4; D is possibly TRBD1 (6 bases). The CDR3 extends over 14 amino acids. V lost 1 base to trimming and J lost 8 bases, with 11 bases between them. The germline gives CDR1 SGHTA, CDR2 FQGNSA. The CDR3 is CASSLVAGDEKLFF. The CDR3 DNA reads TGTGCCAGCAGCTTAGTGGCAGGGGACGAAAAACTGTTTTTT.

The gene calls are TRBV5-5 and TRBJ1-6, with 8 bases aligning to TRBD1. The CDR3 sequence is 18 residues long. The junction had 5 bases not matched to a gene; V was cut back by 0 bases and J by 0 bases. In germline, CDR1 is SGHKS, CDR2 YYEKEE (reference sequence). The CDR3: CASSLGQGLISYNSPLHF. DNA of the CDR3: TGTGCCAGCAGCTTGGGACAGGGGCTCATCTCCTATAATTCACCCCTCCACTTT.

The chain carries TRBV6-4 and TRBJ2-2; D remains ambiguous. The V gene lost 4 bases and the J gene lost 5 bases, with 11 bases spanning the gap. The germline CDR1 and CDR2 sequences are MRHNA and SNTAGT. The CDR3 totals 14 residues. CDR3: CASSVGPLTGELFF. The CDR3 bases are TGTGCCAGCAGTGTTGGGCCTTTGACCGGGGAGCTGTTTTTT.

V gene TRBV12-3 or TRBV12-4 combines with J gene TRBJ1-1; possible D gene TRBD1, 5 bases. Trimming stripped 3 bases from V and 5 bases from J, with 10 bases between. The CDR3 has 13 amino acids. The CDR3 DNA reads TGTGCCAGCAGTTTCGAACAGGTAACTGAAGCTTTCTTT. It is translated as CASSFEQVTEAFF.

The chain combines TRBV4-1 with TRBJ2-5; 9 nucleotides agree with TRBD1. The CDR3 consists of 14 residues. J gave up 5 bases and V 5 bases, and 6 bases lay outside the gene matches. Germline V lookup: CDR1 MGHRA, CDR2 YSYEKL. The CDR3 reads CASSYTGGRETQYF. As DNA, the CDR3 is TGCGCCAGCAGCTACACAGGGGGCCGGGAGACCCAGTACTTC.

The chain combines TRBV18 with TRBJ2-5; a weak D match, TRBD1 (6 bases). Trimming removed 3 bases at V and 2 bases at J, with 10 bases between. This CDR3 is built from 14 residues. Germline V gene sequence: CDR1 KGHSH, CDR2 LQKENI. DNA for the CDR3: TGTGCCAGCTCACCTCTACAGGGTCAAGAGACCCAGTACTTC. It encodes CASSPLQGQETQYF. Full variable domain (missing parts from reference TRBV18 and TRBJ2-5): NAGVMQNPRHLVRRRGQEARLRCSPMKGHSHVYWYRQLPEEGLKFMVYLQKENIIDESGMPKERFSAEFPKEGPSILRIQQVVRGDSAAYFCASSPLQGQETQYFGPGTRLLVL.

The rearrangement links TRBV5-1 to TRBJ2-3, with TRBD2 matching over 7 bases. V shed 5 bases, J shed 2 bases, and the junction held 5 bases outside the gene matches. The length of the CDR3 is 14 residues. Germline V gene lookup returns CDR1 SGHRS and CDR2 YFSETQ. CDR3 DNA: TGCGCCAGCAGGGATAGCGGGCCCACAGATACGCAGTATTTT. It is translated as CASRDSGPTDTQYF.

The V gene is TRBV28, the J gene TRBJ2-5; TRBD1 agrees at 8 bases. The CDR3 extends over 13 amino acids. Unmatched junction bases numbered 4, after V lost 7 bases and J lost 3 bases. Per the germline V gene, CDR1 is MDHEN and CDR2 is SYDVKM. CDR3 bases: TGTGCCAGCACCCAGACAGGGGAAGAGACCCAGTACTTC. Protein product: CASTQTGEETQYF. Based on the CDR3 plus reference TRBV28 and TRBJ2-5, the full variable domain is DVKVTQSSRYLVKRTGEKVFLECVQDMDHENMFWYRQDPGLGLRLIYFSYDVKMKEKGDIPEGYSVSREKKERFSLILESASTNQTSMYLCASTQTGEETQYFGPGTRLLVL.